What follows describes a single T cell receptor beta chain. The genomic DNA of each subset was split evenly across several immunoSEQ plates. Generated by immunoSEQ multiplex PCR, the TCRdb table keeps only in-frame clones and is missing some. The table includes around 440,000 clones, 77% detected once. Caucasian adults living in Nashville, Tennessee, provided all samples. The data stem from a study of shared clonotypes between healthy human individuals. The source material was PBMCs. The clonotype comes from a woman in her thirties or forties in good health. Some clones in this sample may be carry-over from other donors' samples.

For the CDR3, the DNA is TGTGCCTGGAGTGGAGAGGTGAACACTGAAGCTTTCTTT. It codes for CAWSGEVNTEAFF. This chain connects TRBV30 to TRBJ1-1; D not resolved. Germline assignment: CDR1 GTSNPN and CDR2 SVGIG (reference sequence). Trimming removed 1 base from V and 0 bases from J, with 6 bases in between. This CDR3 has 13 residues.